The rows below give T cell receptor beta chains drawn from one sample of a study of OX40 agonist ivuxolimab in advanced cancers. Clones were read by immunoSEQ multiplex PCR, and TCRdb kept only the in-frame ones, dropping some. The sample lists 95,000 to 150,000 clones, around 92% occurring once. The material was CD4+ or CD8+ T cells sorted from blood, obtained in a trial of the OX40 agonist ivuxolimab. The receptors here all came from an adult with an advanced solid tumor such as melanoma, head and neck, liver or kidney cancer. CDR3s include the opening cysteine and the closing phenylalanine or tryptophan. Only part of the rows carry a size: once, few, many, or a class if the clone is expanded.

v_call,clone_size,cdr3_aa
TRBV7-5,.,CARITGGQGGTNTEAFF
TRBV18,.,CASSPPGGVISSPTDTQYF
TRBV7-9,.,CASSLGTLTEQYF
TRBV11-1,.,CASSLGGGLQWAFF
TRBV4-3,once,CASSQDKRTNTEAFF
TRBV7-9,.,CASSSSSRDRKPPYGYTF
TRBV4-2,.,CASSHGGGAFF
TRBV14,.,CASSQGPRQGGYQETQYF
TRBV30,.,CAWRKTLGRGTDTQYF
TRBV27,.,CASSLGQGTSQPQHF
TRBV28,once,CASSPGTGGEKLFF
TRBV28,.,CASSLARDNNQPQHF
TRBV9,.,CASSGQGTGGYEQFF
TRBV11-2,.,CASSFRTGGLETQYF
TRBV7-9,.,CASSPQGGPEQYF
TRBV5-8,.,CASSSGDSSPLNIQYF
TRBV19,once,CATGQGFNYGYTF
TRBV19,.,CASMDRATDTQYF
TRBV5-1,.,CASSSPGYEQYF
TRBV7-2,.,CASSPRGPNQPQHF
TRBV7-3,.,CASSSTLSSEQYF
TRBV28,.,CASSFWRSSGNTIYF
TRBV9,.,CASSVGGASWYEQYF
TRBV6-6,.,CASSYPGQGGNEQFF
TRBV19,.,CASRRTDGYEQYF
TRBV5-1,once,CASSWGTGPDTQYF
TRBV18,.,CASSSVRDSEAFF
TRBV5-1,.,CASSWDTRSGNTIYF